The count of the clone carrying this T cell receptor (beta chain) is one. The sample originates from a study of blood T cell repertoires in COVID-19. Study context: Researchers got acute and convalescent COVID-19 samples from the United States, Italy and Spain. PBMCs, B-cell-depleted T cells, or T cells were the source of the cDNA or gDNA that made up the material.

Authors' processing steps: It was from reference gene primer amplification that nucleated cell counts were estimated. TCRdb keeps only in-frame clones here, not all; method: immunoSEQ multiplex PCR. V and J calls and clone size are those listed in that table; D and trimming were worked out from the DNA. This sample yields under 300,000 clones, of which 70% to 85% are seen a single time; over 3% belongs to the top ten. In germline, CDR1 is SGHRS, CDR2 YFSETQ. The V and J ends lost 0 bases and 3 bases respectively, with 8 bases between them. CDR3 length: 14 residues. The sample was peripheral blood. This clonotype was obtained from a woman of 80 years or more with acute or convalescent COVID-19. The chain couples TRBV5-1 to TRBJ2-3; unclear D gene. CDR3 DNA: TGCGCCAGCAGCTTGGAACAGATTACAGATACGCAGTATTTT. This sequence encodes CASSLEQITDTQYF.